This is a list of T cell receptor beta chains from one sample in a study of blood T cell repertoires in COVID-19. Method: immunoSEQ multiplex PCR; TCRdb's copy keeps in-frame clones and lacks some. Here the sample spans 50,000 to 65,000 clones, 65% to 85% being singletons. Sequencing used PBMCs or T cells enriched from blood (not recorded which). The origin of the receptors is a woman aged 55-70 years who had been exposed to COVID-19. Both conserved end residues are part of each CDR3.

V gene	J gene	CDR3 protein
TRBV29-1	TRBJ1-1	CSVRLGGLGTEAFF
TRBV27	TRBJ1-1	CASSLSAWTGEAFF
TRBV5-4	TRBJ2-1	CASSLEQGAYNEQFF
TRBV5-4	TRBJ2-7	CASSLTGNYEQYF
TRBV4-3	TRBJ1-1	CASSPRYGGNTEAFF
TRBV3-1/TRBV3-2	TRBJ1-1	CASSREGHTAEAFF
TRBV12-3/TRBV12-4	TRBJ1-2	CASRPDRGGYTF
TRBV28	TRBJ2-7	CASSPTPGWYEQYF
TRBV7-2	TRBJ1-1	CASRHKYGGYTEAFF
TRBV7-8	TRBJ2-2	CASSLLRTGELFF
TRBV28	TRBJ1-5	CASKGTGGAQPQHF
TRBV6-6	TRBJ1-1	CASTTGDRMNTEAFF
TRBV7-9	TRBJ2-7	CASRRGGQGSYEQYF
TRBV6-2/TRBV6-3	TRBJ2-5	CASSFHGYQETQYF
TRBV27	TRBJ1-1	CASSQKRGTEAFF
TRBV12-3/TRBV12-4	TRBJ1-2	CASSYRGNYGYTF
TRBV30	TRBJ2-3	CAWSVQGTDTQYF
TRBV15	TRBJ1-2	CATSSTGYGYTF
TRBV29-1	TRBJ1-5	CRIGLPGTDSNQPQHF
TRBV5-4	TRBJ1-2	CASSPNTRGPLSGYTF
TRBV28	TRBJ1-3	CASSLASGNTIYF
TRBV7-3	TRBJ2-3	CASSLRAGSTDTQYF
TRBV10-3	TRBJ1-5	CAISEGAGQGNNQPQHF
TRBV5-1	TRBJ2-7	CASSPRGTGDYEQYF
TRBV5-5	TRBJ1-1	CASSFGSGGHTEAFF
TRBV4-1	TRBJ1-1	CASSQPRVKTEAFF
TRBV7-2	TRBJ2-1	CASSSRDRVNEQFF
TRBV4-1	TRBJ1-2	CASSQEPTPPGLNYNANYGYTF
TRBV6-4	TRBJ1-1	CASSSTGYTEAFF
TRBV5-1	TRBJ1-1	CASSLAGMNTEAFF
TRBV21-1	TRBJ2-7	CASSKGGYEQYF
TRBV27	TRBJ2-1	CASSPLPLYNEQFF
TRBV5-6	TRBJ1-2	CASSLSKANYGYTF
TRBV6-5	TRBJ1-2	CASRSNRKSNYGYTF
TRBV30	TRBJ2-1	CAWSVGTSGFF
TRBV5-6	TRBJ1-2	CASSLVGQGHGYTF
TRBV5-1	TRBJ2-1	CASSREANMRQFF
TRBV6-4	TRBJ2-2	CASSVLAGVSNTGELFF
TRBV5-4	TRBJ1-6	CASSLDGRSSYNSPLHF
TRBV9	TRBJ2-2	CASSGTPLMGSGELFF
TRBV2	TRBJ1-4	CASKPGINEKLFF
TRBV6-5	TRBJ1-2	CASIRDRGPLIF
TRBV6-5	TRBJ2-7	CASSYWYSGGRNEQYF
TRBV27	TRBJ2-5	CASSKQGWETQYF
TRBV30	TRBJ1-2	CAWSGRGRPYGYTF
TRBV21-1	TRBJ2-1	CASRNQDRAYNEQFF
TRBV28	TRBJ2-5	CASNVGTVELETQYF